Below, 20 T cell receptor beta chains from the same sample are listed, as sequenced in a study of long-term antiretroviral therapy in people with HIV. Assay version v3.0 of immunoSEQ was used, and it was run at survey level. Generated by immunoSEQ multiplex PCR, the TCRdb table keeps only in-frame clones and is missing some. The table has tens of thousands of clones, 70% to 90% seen once. The sequencing used unsorted PBMCs, collected 0.8 years before starting antiretroviral therapy. These receptors were taken from a man aged 18 to 30 with HIV.

In this sample, this clone turned up a few times. The rearrangement joins TRBV27 to TRBJ1-5; D call uncertain. V gave up 3 bases and J gave up 0 bases, with 9 bases separating them. Looked up from germline, CDR1 is MNHEY and CDR2 is SMNVEV (reference sequence). The CDR3 covers 15 residues. Here the CDR3 reads CASSLNGRSNQPQHF. The CDR3 DNA sequence: TGTGCCAGCAGTTTGAATGGGCGTAGCAATCAGCCCCAGCATTTT.

J is TRBJ1-3 and V is TRBV4-3; weak D call: TRBD1 (6 bases). The germline CDR1 and CDR2 sequences are LGHNA and YSLEER. CDR3 length: 16 residues. Between the trimmed V and J ends, which lost 4 bases and 0 bases, there was a span of 13 bases. CDR3 in DNA: TGCGCCAGCAGCCCAAGGACAGCGAGCTCTGGAAACACCATATATTTT. Translated, it gives CASSPRTASSGNTIYF.

The chain couples TRBV7-2 to TRBJ1-1; D gene uncertain. The V gene's germline CDR1 is SGHTA and CDR2 FQGNSA. The CDR3 loop spans 14 amino acids. V lost 5 bases and J 7 bases, leaving 17 bases between the germline ends. CDR3 sequence: CASSGTGLEDEAFF. CDR3 nucleotide sequence: TGTGCCAGCAGCGGAACGGGGTTGGAGGATGAAGCTTTCTTT. The whole variable domain, remainder taken from reference TRBV7-2 and TRBJ1-1, is GAGVSQSPSNKVTEKGKDVELRCDPISGHTALYWYRQSLGQGLEFLIYFQGNSAPDKSGLPSDRFSAERTGGSVSTLTIQRTQQEDSAVYLCASSGTGLEDEAFFGQGTRLTVV.

The rearrangement uses TRBV7-3 and TRBJ1-1; D unclear. Germline V gene sequence: CDR1 SGHTA, CDR2 FQGTGA. The CDR3 is 14 residues long. The ends were cut back, 1 base at V and 4 bases at J, with 10 bases in the middle. This CDR3 reads CASSLSHTSTEAFF. In DNA, the CDR3 is TGTGCCAGCAGCTTAAGTCATACGAGCACTGAAGCTTTCTTT. Combining the CDR3 with reference TRBV7-3 and TRBJ1-1 gives the whole variable domain GAGVSQTPSNKVTEKGKYVELRCDPISGHTALYWYRQSLGQGPEFLIYFQGTGAADDSGLPNDRFFAVRPEGSVSTLKIQRTERGDSAVYLCASSLSHTSTEAFFGQGTRLTVV.

The chain links TRBV7-3 to TRBJ2-1; D is possibly TRBD2 (6 bases). Germline CDR1 reads SGHTA; CDR2 reads FQGTGA. The CDR3 loop spans 12 amino acids. Trimming stripped 5 bases from V and 10 bases from J, with 12 bases between. CDR3 sequence (DNA): TGTGCCAGCAGCCGGGACTTTAGCGAGCAGTTCTTC. Its translation is CASSRDFSEQFF.

V gene TRBV19 combines with J gene TRBJ2-3; 12 nucleotides match TRBD2. Germline V gene data show CDR1 as LNHDA and CDR2 as SQIVND (reference sequence). CDR3 length equals 13 residues. Unmatched junction bases numbered 3, after V lost 9 bases and J lost 5 bases. CDR3 nucleotides: TGTGCCAGCGGACTAGCGGGAAGAGATACGCAGTATTTT. Residues: CASGLAGRDTQYF.

The V call is TRBV13, the J call TRBJ2-7; D is possibly TRBD1 (7 bases). There are 15 residues in the CDR3. Germline CDR1 PRHDT, CDR2 FYEKMQ (reference sequence). V lost 5 bases and J lost 4, with 18 bases in between. This CDR3 reads CASSRQGGNSYEQYF. The CDR3, as DNA: TGTGCCAGCAGCCGGCAGGGGGGAAATTCTTACGAGCAGTACTTC. Drawing the rest from reference TRBV13 and TRBJ2-7, the complete variable domain is AAGVIQSPRHLIKEKRETATLKCYPIPRHDTVYWYQQGPGQDPQFLISFYEKMQSDKGSIPDRFSAQQFSDYHSELNMSSLELGDSALYFCASSRQGGNSYEQYFGPGTRLTVT.

V usage is TRBV4-3 and J usage is TRBJ2-2; perhaps TRBD1 as D (5 bases). CDR3 size: 16 residues. The V gene's germline CDR1 is LGHNA and CDR2 YSLEER. The V end was cut by 1 base, the J end by 4 bases, with 13 bases between. CDR3 amino acids: CASSQVVSQGTGELFF. DNA of the CDR3: TGCGCCAGCAGCCAAGTTGTCAGCCAGGGCACCGGGGAGCTGTTTTTT.

This sequence joins TRBV9 and TRBJ2-2, with a weak D call TRBD1 (6 bases). This CDR3 contains 15 residues. The ends were cut back, 1 base at V and 1 base at J, with 8 bases in the middle. Germline-derived CDR1 and CDR2 are SGDLS and YYNGEE. Here the CDR3 DNA reads TGTGCCAGCAGCGTACAGGGGAGGAACACCGGGGAGCTGTTTTTT. Translating it yields CASSVQGRNTGELFF. Supplemented by reference TRBV9 and TRBJ2-2, the full variable domain reads DSGVTQTPKHLITATGQRVTLRCSPRSGDLSVYWYQQSLDQGLQFLIQYYNGEERAKGNILERFSAQQFPDLHSELNLSSLELGDSALYFCASSVQGRNTGELFFGEGSRLTVL.

The chain recombines TRBV7-2 with TRBJ2-2; 9 bases fit TRBD2. The germline V gene has CDR1 SGHTA and CDR2 FQGNSA. Trimming at V came to 5 bases and at J to 1 base, leaving 8 bases not matched to a gene. This CDR3 region has 17 residues. The CDR3 reads CASSPLRGRVNTGELFF. CDR3 DNA sequence: TGTGCCAGCAGCCCTTTACGCGGGAGGGTGAACACCGGGGAGCTGTTTTTT.

The V gene is TRBV7-2, the J gene TRBJ2-7, with D possibly TRBD1 on 6 matching bases. Germline V gives CDR1 SGHTA, CDR2 FQGNSA. The V end was cut by 1 base, the J end by 3 bases, with 10 bases between. The CDR3 runs 14 residues. DNA of the CDR3: TGTGCCAGCAGCTTAGGGCCAGGGGACTACGAGCAGTACTTC. This sequence encodes CASSLGPGDYEQYF. The whole variable domain, filled in from reference TRBV7-2 and TRBJ2-7, reads GAGVSQSPSNKVTEKGKDVELRCDPISGHTALYWYRQSLGQGLEFLIYFQGNSAPDKSGLPSDRFSAERTGGSVSTLTIQRTQQEDSAVYLCASSLGPGDYEQYFGPGTRLTVT.

This sequence joins TRBV6-1 and TRBJ1-4, with no clear D. Per the germline V gene, CDR1 is MNHNS and CDR2 is SASEGT. This CDR3 comprises 16 residues. Trimming shortened V by 2 bases and J by 8 bases, and 18 bases separated the two germline ends. This CDR3 reads CASSERAGRQNEKLFF. For the CDR3, the DNA is TGTGCCAGCAGTGAACGAGCCGGGAGGCAGAACGAAAAACTGTTTTTT.

The J gene is TRBJ2-3, the V gene TRBV18, with 11 bases lining up with TRBD1. Trimming cost V 3 bases and J 4 bases; bases outside gene matches: 9. The CDR3 sequence is 17 residues long. The V gene's germline CDR1 is KGHSH and CDR2 LQKENI. The CDR3 reads CASSPPGQGAWADTQYF. DNA for the CDR3: TGTGCCAGCTCACCTCCCGGACAGGGGGCGTGGGCAGATACGCAGTATTTT. Filled out from reference TRBV18 and TRBJ2-3, the complete variable domain reads NAGVMQNPRHLVRRRGQEARLRCSPMKGHSHVYWYRQLPEEGLKFMVYLQKENIIDESGMPKERFSAEFPKEGPSILRIQQVVRGDSAAYFCASSPPGQGAWADTQYFGPGTRLTVL.

V usage is TRBV27 and J usage is TRBJ2-1, with a possible D match to TRBD2 (5 bases). Trimming took 9 bases from V and 0 from J, leaving 15 bases between them. This CDR3 has 15 amino acids. The germline V gene has CDR1 MNHEY and CDR2 SMNVEV (reference sequence). For the CDR3, the DNA is TGTGCCAGTTCAACCTTAGCGAGCTCCTACAATGAGCAGTTCTTC. Amino acids: CASSTLASSYNEQFF.

The chain combines TRBV5-1 with TRBJ2-7, with D perhaps TRBD1 or TRBD2 (5 bases each). V gave up 1 base and J gave up 8 bases, with 7 bases separating them. The CDR3 covers 11 residues. In germline, CDR1 is SGHRS, CDR2 YFSETQ. The CDR3 DNA follows: TGCGCCAGCAGCTTGTCGGGGCAGCAGTACTTC. This codes for CASSLSGQQYF.

This chain uses TRBV19 with TRBJ2-2; D is possibly TRBD1 or TRBD2 (5 bases each). The CDR3 is 16 residues long. CDR1 LNHDA and CDR2 SQIVND come from the germline V gene (reference sequence). The germline V and J ends were trimmed by 5 bases and 5 bases, with 18 bases remaining between them. DNA of the CDR3: TGTGCCAGTAGTGGGGGTGGGCAATATAATACCGGGGAGCTGTTTTTT. As protein: CASSGGGQYNTGELFF.

The chain has TRBV6-5 and TRBJ1-3; perhaps TRBD1 as D (5 bases). V lost 7 bases, J lost 7 bases, and 17 bases lay in between. Germline CDR1 MNHEY, CDR2 SVGAGI. The CDR3 runs 14 residues. The CDR3 coding sequence is TGTGCCAGCATTCGGACACCGGCGGAGAACACCATATATTTT. Encoded protein: CASIRTPAENTIYF.

In its sample, this clone was seen once. V is TRBV6-5 and J is TRBJ1-1; tentative D call: TRBD1 (5 bases). The CDR3 totals 13 residues. Looked up from germline, CDR1 is MNHEY and CDR2 is SVGAGI. Deletions cut 9 bases from V and 1 base from J, with 12 bases between. The CDR3 spells CASEGGENTEAFF. CDR3 DNA sequence: TGTGCCAGTGAGGGAGGGGAGAACACTGAAGCTTTCTTT.

V gene TRBV5-1 combines with J gene TRBJ2-6; no reliable D call. From germline, CDR1 is SGHRS and CDR2 YFSETQ. The CDR3 extends over 13 amino acids. Trimming removed 6 bases from V and 3 bases from J, with 7 bases in between. The CDR3 here is CASNDGGANVLTF. CDR3 coding DNA: TGCGCCAGCAACGATGGTGGGGCCAACGTCCTGACTTTC.

The CDR3 sequence is CASSERTTQETQYF. The CDR3 DNA follows: TGTGCCAGCAGTGAACGGACAACCCAAGAGACCCAGTACTTC. This rearrangement joins TRBV2 to TRBJ2-5; a possible D gene is TRBD1 (5 bases). V lost 2 bases and J 1 base, leaving 8 bases between the germline ends. The CDR3 extends over 14 amino acids. Germline V lookup: CDR1 SNHLY, CDR2 FYNNEI.